This T cell receptor beta chain is from a study of T cell changes during pregnancy in multiple sclerosis. Some clones are missing from TCRdb's copy, which holds only in-frame ones; the method was immunoSEQ multiplex PCR. This table holds roughly 100,000 clones, approximately 90% found once. CDR1 is MNHEY, CDR2 SVGAGI, per germline. CDR3 length equals 14 residues. The J segment lost 7 bases and the V segment lost 6 bases, leaving 5 bases of the junction unmatched. In this sample, this clone turned up a few times. V is TRBV6-5 and J is TRBJ1-6; 8 bases are shared with TRBD1. Here the sequenced sample was peripheral blood, taken after pregnancy. The receptor comes from a female donor with multiple sclerosis, enrolled in a pregnancy study. In DNA form, the CDR3 reads TGTGCCAGCAGGAAACAGGGGGTAAATTCACCCCTCCACTTT. This codes for CASRKQGVNSPLHF.